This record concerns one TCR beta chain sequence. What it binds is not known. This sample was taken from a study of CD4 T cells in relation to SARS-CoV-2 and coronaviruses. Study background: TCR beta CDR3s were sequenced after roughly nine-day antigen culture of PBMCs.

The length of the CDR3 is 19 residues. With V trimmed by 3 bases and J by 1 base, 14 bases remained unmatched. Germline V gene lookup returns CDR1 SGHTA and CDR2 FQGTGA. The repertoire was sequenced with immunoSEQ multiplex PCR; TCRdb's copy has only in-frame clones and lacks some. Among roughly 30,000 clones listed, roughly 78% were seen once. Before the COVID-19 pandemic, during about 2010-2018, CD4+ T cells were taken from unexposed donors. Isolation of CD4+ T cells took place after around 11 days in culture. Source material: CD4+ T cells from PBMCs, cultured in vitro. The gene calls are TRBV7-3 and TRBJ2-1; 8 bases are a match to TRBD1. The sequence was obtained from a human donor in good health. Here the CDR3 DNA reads TGTGCCAGCAGCTTTACAGGGGGGAAGGCTAGAGGTTCCTACAATGAGCAGTTCTTC. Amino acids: CASSFTGGKARGSYNEQFF.